Sequencing of this T cell receptor (beta chain) was carried out in a study of blood T cells in healthy people across ages. Study details: About one barcoded beta molecule was captured per two T cells (by template switching). Study-wide findings and caveats: Diversity figures derived from one million T cells were judged to underestimate the true value.

Using a J-beta primer mix together with a sample-barcoded 5' primer, a second PCR was run for about 6 to 12 cycles. A template-switch adaptor containing 12 random nucleotides labeled each cDNA molecule. TCRdb analysed the 5' RACE reads with MiXCR anew, one entry per CDR3 protein. The sample records over a million distinct CDR3 sequences, 59% being singletons. The length of the CDR3 is 11 residues. V was cut by 4 bases and J by 8 bases, with 10 bases left in between. CDR1 and CDR2 (germline): SQVTM, ANQGSEA. Turning to this clonotype: The antigen is undetermined.

Sequencing was done on a sample of blood. The TCR sequence derives from a man younger than 35 in good health. The chain is built from TRBV29-1 and TRBJ2-3; D not certain. This CDR3 is CSVALIATQYF. The CDR3 nucleotides are TGCAGCGTTGCGTTGATAGCTACGCAGTATTTT.